The 8 T cell receptor beta chains reported below all come from one sample, sequenced in a study of tumor-infiltrating lymphocytes in primary liver carcinoma. The source material, about 18-31 mg of unsorted bulk tissue, was used to co-extract RNA and DNA. TCR beta cDNA came from roughly 0.45 ug total RNA, primed with a constant-region primer. Slightly modified ARM-PCR with three nested multiplex PCR rounds yielded TCR beta libraries. With TRBV1-TRBV30 forward primers and a C-beta reverse primer, the first two PCR rounds were run for roughly 9 cycles each. TCRdb called the multiplex PCR reads again in MiXCR, with one record for every CDR3 protein. The data show under 110,000 distinct CDR3 sequences, more than 65% seen once. Sequencing used liver tumor tissue from sampling region 2. Sample subset: tumor region T2, inferior pole. The receptors here all came from a woman aged 55-70 years with primary liver carcinoma and hepatitis B virus infection.

The chain joins TRBV10-2 to TRBJ2-1, with 13 positions matching TRBD2. There are 15 residues in the CDR3. Germline V gives CDR1 WSHSY, CDR2 SAAADI. The junction had 11 bases not matched to a gene; V was cut back by 10 bases and J by 8 bases. The CDR3 bases are TGCGCCACCTCGATGACTAGCGGGAGGATAGATGAGCAGTTCTTC. Its protein product is CATSMTSGRIDEQFF.

The gene calls are TRBV20-1 and TRBJ2-1, with TRBD1 as a possible D gene (6 bases). Germline-derived CDR1 and CDR2 are DFQATT and SNEGSKA (reference sequence). This CDR3 has 13 amino acids. Between the trimmed V and J ends, which lost 3 bases and 4 bases, there was a span of 10 bases. CDR3 in amino acids: CSARVGQYNEQFF. In DNA form, the CDR3 reads TGCAGTGCTAGGGTAGGACAGTACAATGAGCAGTTCTTC.

A remark on this clonotype: Lacking the conserved final phenylalanine or tryptophan, this CDR3 likely reflects a read error. This sequence joins TRBV7-9 and TRBJ1-1; weak D call: TRBD1 (6 bases). V was shortened by 5 bases and J by 2 bases, with 15 bases between the two germline ends. The length of the CDR3 is 15 residues. Germline CDR1 and CDR2: SEHNR and FQNEAQ (reference sequence). The CDR3 is CASSPLTGSNTEAFL. The CDR3, as DNA: TGTGCCAGCAGCCCCCTGACAGGCTCTAACACTGAAGCTTTCTTA.

As to this clonotype: The final CDR3 position lacks the conserved phenylalanine or tryptophan, pointing to a likely read error. The chain's CDR3 is CSVEAGGEGGYTI. The CDR3 DNA is TGTAGCGTTGAGGCGGGGGGCGAAGGGGGCTACACCATC. This rearrangement joins TRBV29-1 to TRBJ1-2; D may be TRBD1 (6 bases). The CDR3 has 13 residues. CDR1 SQVTM and CDR2 ANQGSEA come from the germline V gene.

Turning to this clonotype: Compared with germline, one end of the junction differs, possibly owing to a read error. The chain is built from TRBV4-1 and TRBJ1-2; D might be TRBD1 (6 bases). The CDR3 loop spans 16 amino acids. Germline V lookup: CDR1 MGHRA, CDR2 YSYEKL. The CDR3 DNA follows: TGCGTCAGCAGCCAAGATCAGTGGACAGAATCGCGTGGCTACACCTTC. Protein product: CVSSQDQWTESRGYTF.

This sequence joins TRBV7-6 and TRBJ2-5; D may be TRBD2 (6 bases). Deletions cut 1 base from V and 5 bases from J, with 14 bases between. This CDR3 comprises 15 residues. Per the germline V gene, CDR1 is SGHVS and CDR2 is FNYEAQ. CDR3 sequence (DNA): TGTGCCAGCAGCTTAGTACTAGTGAGCGGGGAGACCCAGTACTTC. Amino acids: CASSLVLVSGETQYF.

Remarks on this clonotype: No conserved phenylalanine or tryptophan ends this CDR3, so it is likely a read error. No DNA is shown, since the ends of the CDR3 on it are uncertain; the CDR3 is the one TCRdb lists. This chain connects TRBV7-3 to TRBJ2-2; the table calls TRBD1, which could not be checked here. With termini counted, the CDR3 has 13 amino acids. Germline loops: CDR1 SGHTA, CDR2 FQGTGA. The CDR3 here is CASSLRGTGEMFL.

To note about this clonotype: Compared with germline, one end of the junction differs, possibly owing to a read error. The genes are TRBV11-2 and TRBJ1-2; D gene unclear. Germline assignment: CDR1 SGHAT and CDR2 FQNNGV. CDR3 length: 13 amino acids. This CDR3 is CAISLQDSYGHTF. In nucleotides, the CDR3 is TGTGCCATCAGCCTTCAGGATAGCTATGGCCACACCTTC.